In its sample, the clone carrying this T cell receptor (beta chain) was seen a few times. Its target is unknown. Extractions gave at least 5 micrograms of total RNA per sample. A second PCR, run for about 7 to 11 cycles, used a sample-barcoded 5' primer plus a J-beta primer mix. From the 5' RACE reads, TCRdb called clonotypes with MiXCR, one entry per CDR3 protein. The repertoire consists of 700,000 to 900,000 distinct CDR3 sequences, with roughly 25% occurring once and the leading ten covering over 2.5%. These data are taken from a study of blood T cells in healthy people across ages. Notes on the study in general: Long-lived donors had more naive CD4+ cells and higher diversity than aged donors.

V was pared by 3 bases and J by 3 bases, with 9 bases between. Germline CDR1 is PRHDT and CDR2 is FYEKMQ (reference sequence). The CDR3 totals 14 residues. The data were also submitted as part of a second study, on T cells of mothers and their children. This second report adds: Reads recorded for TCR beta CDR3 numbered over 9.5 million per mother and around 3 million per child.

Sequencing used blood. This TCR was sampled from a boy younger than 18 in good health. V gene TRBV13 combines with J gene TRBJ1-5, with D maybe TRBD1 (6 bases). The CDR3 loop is CASSFGGYNQPQHF. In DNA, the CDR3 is TGTGCCAGCAGCTTCGGGGGCTACAATCAGCCCCAGCATTTT.